Each of the 26 T cell receptor beta chains below was sequenced from the same sample in a study of blood T cell repertoires in COVID-19 (dated by TCRdb to 2020 to 2022). Preparation of the library involved the immunoSEQ multiplex PCR assay. TCRdb holds this immuneACCESS table with in-frame rearrangements only. Some clones are missing; in checked studies, unresolved V genes explain under half, and the rest has no known cause. This sample is represented by about 480,000 clones; 85% to 90% of them were singletons. Approximately 1.8% of the sample is in the top ten clones. The sequenced sample consisted of PBMCs or T cells enriched from blood (not recorded which). The receptors come from a woman between 40 and 55 years old who had recovered from COVID-19.

The chain is built from TRBV21-1 and TRBJ2-4; the D call of TRBD1 is as the table states it, not checked on the DNA. TRBV21-1 corresponds to a pseudogene. The CDR3 extends over 16 amino acids. The CDR3 sequence: CASTLYGQLAKNIQYF. DNA of the CDR3: TGTGCCAGCACCCTATATGGACAGCTAGCCAAAAACATTCAGTACTTC.

The rearrangement uses TRBV11-3 and TRBJ2-7; 9 bases agree with TRBD2. The germline gives CDR1 SGHNT, CDR2 YENEEA. Trimming took 1 base from V and 0 from J; bases not matched to a gene: 7. The CDR3 is 17 amino acids. For the CDR3, the DNA is TGTGCCAGCAGCTTAGCGGGCGGGAGGGCCCACTCCTACGAGCAGTACTTC. Translated: CASSLAGGRAHSYEQYF.

CDR3 bases: TGTGCCAGCAGCTTAGAGCGGGGCCCCAATGAGCAGTTCTTC. Amino acid sequence: CASSLERGPNEQFF. The chain joins TRBV2 to TRBJ2-1; 7 positions match TRBD2. Germline lookup yields CDR1 SNHLY and CDR2 FYNNEI. J lost 6 bases, V lost 6 bases, and 8 bases had no gene match. The CDR3 covers 14 residues.

CDR3 bases: TGTGCCAGCAGCTTCTTGGCGGGAGTCACCGGGGAGCTGTTTTTT. Amino acids: CASSFLAGVTGELFF. V is TRBV7-2 and J is TRBJ2-2; 7 nucleotides agree with TRBD2. The CDR3 extends over 15 amino acids. Trimming took 3 bases from V and 4 from J; bases not matched to a gene: 5. Germline CDR1 reads SGHTA; CDR2 reads FQGNSA.

J is TRBJ2-5 and V is TRBV7-2; weak D call: TRBD2 (7 bases). CDR3 length: 14 residues. Looked up from germline, CDR1 is SGHTA and CDR2 is FQGNSA. V shed 5 bases and J shed 4 bases, with 14 bases lying between them. The CDR3: CASSPGGGAETQYF. Written as DNA, the CDR3 is TGTGCCAGCAGCCCGGGCGGGGGCGCAGAGACCCAGTACTTC.

The CDR3 sequence is CASSLYRQGDNSPLHF. In DNA, the CDR3 is TGTGCCAGCAGTCTCTACCGACAGGGGGATAATTCACCCCTCCACTTT. V is TRBV27 and J is TRBJ1-6; 9 bases map to TRBD1. This CDR3 contains 16 residues. With 5 bases clipped from V and 5 bases from J, the junction kept 7 bases outside the gene matches. The germline V gene encodes CDR1 MNHEY and CDR2 SMNVEV (reference sequence).

The gene calls are TRBV6-5 and TRBJ1-5, with D perhaps TRBD1 (6 bases). The germline V and J ends were trimmed by 11 bases and 8 bases, with 16 bases remaining between them. Germline CDR1 and CDR2: MNHEY and SVGAGI. The CDR3 is 12 residues long. CDR3 in amino acids: CAGGGLTEPQHF. The DNA for the CDR3 is TGTGCCGGCGGGGGGCTAACGGAGCCCCAGCATTTT.

To note about this clone: This same CDR3 is encoded by further DNA sequences in the sample. The V and J genes are TRBV15 and TRBJ1-5; D is ambiguous. Trimming stripped 0 bases from V and 2 bases from J, with 5 bases between. This CDR3 spans 14 amino acids. The V gene's germline CDR1 is LNHNV and CDR2 YYDKDF (reference sequence). As DNA, the CDR3 is TGTGCCACCAGCAGAGATCGCGGCAATCAGCCCCAGCATTTT. Protein: CATSRDRGNQPQHF.

The J gene is TRBJ1-2, the V gene TRBV3-1 (or the pseudogene TRBV3-2); tentative D call: TRBD1 (5 bases). Trimming cost V 4 bases and J 4 bases, with 10 bases left between them. CDR3 length: 13 residues. Germline-derived CDR1 and CDR2 are LGHDT and YNNKEL (reference sequence). In DNA, the CDR3 is TGTGCCAGCAGCCCTCGGGGGAGCTATGGCTACACCTTC. It translates to CASSPRGSYGYTF.

This rearrangement joins TRBV5-3 to TRBJ2-7; D is possibly TRBD1 (5 bases). TRBV5-3 falls under the ORF class, with uncertain function. V shed 3 bases and J shed 0 bases, with 16 bases lying between them. CDR3 length equals 16 residues. Here the CDR3 reads CARSSWGSPTSYEQYF. The CDR3 DNA reads TGTGCCAGAAGCTCATGGGGCAGCCCGACCTCCTACGAGCAGTACTTC.

The gene calls are TRBV4-1 and TRBJ1-2, with TRBD1 identical over 7 bases. Losses at the gene ends were 1 base for V and 0 bases for J; bases not matched to a gene: 8. Germline V lookup: CDR1 MGHRA, CDR2 YSYEKL. The CDR3 extends over 17 amino acids. CDR3 amino acids: CASSQVEGQAANYGYTF. CDR3 coding DNA: TGCGCCAGCAGCCAAGTTGAAGGACAGGCGGCTAACTATGGCTACACCTTC.

The chain uses TRBV5-4 and TRBJ1-1; 8 positions agree with TRBD1. Germline V gives CDR1 SGHNT, CDR2 YYREEE (reference sequence). CDR3 length equals 15 residues. J lost 1 base, V lost 0 bases, and 2 bases had no gene match. The CDR3 DNA reads as TGTGCCAGCAGCTTGGAACAGGGGGGGAACACTGAAGCTTTCTTT. Amino acid sequence: CASSLEQGGNTEAFF.

The V gene is TRBV3-1 (or the pseudogene TRBV3-2), the J gene TRBJ1-2, with D uncertain. Trimming stripped 4 bases from V and 2 bases from J, with 5 bases between. The CDR3 is 12 residues long. The germline CDR1 and CDR2 sequences are LGHDT and YNNKEL (reference sequence). The CDR3 spells CASSLKNYGYTF. CDR3 coding DNA: TGTGCCAGCAGCCTAAAAAACTATGGCTACACCTTC.

This sequence joins TRBV4-3 and TRBJ2-2, with 7 nucleotides matching TRBD1. The V and J ends lost 0 bases and 3 bases, in that order; junction bases with no gene match: 4. This CDR3 is built from 16 residues. The germline gives CDR1 LGHNA, CDR2 YSLEER. The CDR3 here is CASSQERDRYTGELFF. CDR3 DNA sequence: TGCGCCAGCAGCCAAGAACGGGACAGATACACCGGGGAGCTGTTTTTT.

V gene TRBV5-1 combines with J gene TRBJ2-7; 7 nucleotides line up with TRBD2. This CDR3 has 13 amino acids. Per germline, CDR1 SGHRS and CDR2 YFSETQ. V shed 0 bases and J 4 bases; nucleotides not matched to a gene: 1. As DNA, the CDR3 is TGCGCCAGCAGCTTGGCAGCGGGGTACGAGCAGTACTTC. It codes for CASSLAAGYEQYF.

V and J are TRBV10-1 and TRBJ1-1; TRBD1 aligns across 7 bases. The CDR3 runs 14 residues. The trim removed 4 bases at V and 6 bases at J, leaving 8 bases unmatched. CDR1 and CDR2 from the germline V gene are WNHNN and SYGVQD (reference sequence). The CDR3, as DNA: TGCGCCAGCAGTGCTACAGGGGTTTTCCCTGAAGCTTTCTTT. Amino acids: CASSATGVFPEAFF.

This clone has a single count. The rearrangement links TRBV7-2 to TRBJ2-7, with TRBD2 as a possible D gene (5 bases). CDR3 length equals 13 residues. V was cut by 3 bases and J by 4 bases, with 10 bases left in between. CDR1 and CDR2 (germline): SGHTA, FQGNSA. CDR3 protein: CASSFFGEYEQYF. For the CDR3, the DNA is TGTGCCAGCAGCTTCTTCGGGGAGTACGAGCAGTACTTC. The whole variable domain, filled in from reference TRBV7-2 and TRBJ2-7, reads GAGVSQSPSNKVTEKGKDVELRCDPISGHTALYWYRQSLGQGLEFLIYFQGNSAPDKSGLPSDRFSAERTGGSVSTLTIQRTQQEDSAVYLCASSFFGEYEQYFGPGTRLTVT.

The V and J genes are TRBV27 and TRBJ1-1, with a possible D match to TRBD1 (5 bases). CDR3 size: 15 residues. V was clipped by 5 bases and J by 3 bases, with 16 bases between them. From germline, CDR1 is MNHEY and CDR2 SMNVEV (reference sequence). This chain's CDR3 is CASSPFVQGYTEAFF. The CDR3 coding sequence is TGTGCCAGCAGTCCCTTCGTCCAGGGATACACTGAAGCTTTCTTT.

The chain couples TRBV4-1 to TRBJ1-2, with 7 bases identical to TRBD1. Looked up from germline, CDR1 is MGHRA and CDR2 is YSYEKL. This CDR3 is 17 amino acids long. The ends lost 2 bases at V and 1 base at J; junction bases unmatched: 10. The CDR3 sequence: CASSQLSDRAINYGYTF. In DNA form, the CDR3 reads TGCGCCAGCAGCCAATTAAGTGACAGGGCTATTAACTATGGCTACACCTTC.

The chain recombines TRBV11-2 with TRBJ2-7; 12 nucleotides agree with TRBD2. With V trimmed by 4 bases and J by 0 bases, 10 bases remained unmatched. CDR3 length: 18 residues. CDR1 is SGHAT, CDR2 FQNNGV, per germline. The CDR3 DNA sequence: TGTGCCAGCAGCTCTGTCTTTACTAGCGGGGGGAGCTCCTACGAGCAGTACTTC. It yields the protein CASSSVFTSGGSSYEQYF.

The J gene is TRBJ2-1, the V gene TRBV21-1; the listed D gene, TRBD2, was not tested against the DNA. TRBV21-1 counts as a pseudogene. CDR3 length: 15 amino acids. The CDR3 loop reads CASSKLAGGCNEQFF. The DNA for the CDR3 is TGTGCCAGCAGCAAACTAGCGGGAGGGTGCAATGAGCAGTTCTTC.

This clone has a single count. The junction does not match germline at one end; this may be a read error. V and J are TRBV6-1 and TRBJ2-4; 9 bases fit TRBD2. CDR3 length: 17 amino acids. Germline CDR1 and CDR2: MNHNS and SASEGT. CDR3 sequence reads: CASSEGSGREGENIQYF. Written as DNA, the CDR3 is TGTGCCAGCAGCGAAGGTAGCGGGAGAGAGGGGGAGAACATTCAGTACTTC.

This chain joins TRBV29-1 and TRBJ1-1; 10 bases match TRBD1. With V trimmed by 7 bases and J by 6 bases, 11 bases remained unmatched. The CDR3 covers 14 residues. From germline, CDR1 is SQVTM and CDR2 ANQGSEA. In DNA, the CDR3 is TGCAGCGGCGGGAAGGGACAGGGGAATCCTGAAGCTTTCTTT. It translates to CSGGKGQGNPEAFF.

The rearrangement links TRBV5-1 to TRBJ1-5; D remains ambiguous. The V end was cut by 2 bases, the J end by 6 bases, with 12 bases between. The CDR3 is made up of 14 amino acids. CDR1 and CDR2 (germline): SGHRS, YFSETQ. For the CDR3, the DNA is TGCGCCAGCAGCTTACCCGGGGATGGTCAGCCCCAGCATTTT. Translated, it gives CASSLPGDGQPQHF.

In its sample, this clone was seen many times. The V and J genes are TRBV5-4 and TRBJ2-7, with 8 bases lining up with TRBD1. Trimming removed 1 base from V and 5 bases from J; junction bases left unmatched: 5. This CDR3 spans 14 amino acids. Germline CDR1 SGHNT, CDR2 YYREEE (reference sequence). CDR3 in DNA: TGTGCCAGCAGCTTGCGACAGGGGTATGACGAGCAGTACTTC. Protein product: CASSLRQGYDEQYF.

This chain links TRBV5-4 with TRBJ2-1; TRBD2 matches 12 bases. V lost 3 bases and J lost 8; bases outside the gene matches: 9. Germline CDR1 is SGHNT and CDR2 is YYREEE (reference sequence). This CDR3 contains 16 residues. As DNA, the CDR3 is TGTGCCAGCAGCTCACGCCTGGGACTAGCGGGCTATGAGCAGTTCTTC. This gives the protein CASSSRLGLAGYEQFF.